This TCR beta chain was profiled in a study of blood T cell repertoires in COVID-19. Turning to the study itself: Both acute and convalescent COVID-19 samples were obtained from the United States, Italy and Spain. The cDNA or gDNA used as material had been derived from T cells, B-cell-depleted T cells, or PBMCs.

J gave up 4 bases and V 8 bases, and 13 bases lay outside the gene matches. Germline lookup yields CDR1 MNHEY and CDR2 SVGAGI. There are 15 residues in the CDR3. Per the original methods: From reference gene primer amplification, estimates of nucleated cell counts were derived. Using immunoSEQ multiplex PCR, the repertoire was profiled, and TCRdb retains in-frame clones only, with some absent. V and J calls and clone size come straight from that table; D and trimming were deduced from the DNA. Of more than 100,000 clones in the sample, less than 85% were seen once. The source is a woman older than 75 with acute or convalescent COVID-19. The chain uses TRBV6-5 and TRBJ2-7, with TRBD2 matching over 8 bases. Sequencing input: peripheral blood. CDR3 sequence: CASGGAGVSRYEQYF. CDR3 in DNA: TGTGCCAGCGGGGGAGCGGGAGTAAGTAGATACGAGCAGTACTTC.